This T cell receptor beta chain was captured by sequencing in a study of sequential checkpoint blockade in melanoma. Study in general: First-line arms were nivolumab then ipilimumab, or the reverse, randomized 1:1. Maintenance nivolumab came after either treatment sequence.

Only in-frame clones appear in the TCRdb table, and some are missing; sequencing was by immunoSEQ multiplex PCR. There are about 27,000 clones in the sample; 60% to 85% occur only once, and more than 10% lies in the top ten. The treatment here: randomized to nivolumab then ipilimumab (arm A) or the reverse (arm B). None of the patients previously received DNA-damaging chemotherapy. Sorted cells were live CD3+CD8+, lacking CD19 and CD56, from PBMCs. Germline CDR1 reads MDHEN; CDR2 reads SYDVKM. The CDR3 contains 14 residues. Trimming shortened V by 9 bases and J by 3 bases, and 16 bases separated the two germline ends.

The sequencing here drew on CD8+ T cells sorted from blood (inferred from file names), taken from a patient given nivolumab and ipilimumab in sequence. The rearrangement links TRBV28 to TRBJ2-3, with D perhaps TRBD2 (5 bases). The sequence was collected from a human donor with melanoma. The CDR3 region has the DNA TGTGCCAGTTGCGACGGGGAACATACAGATACGCAGTATTTT. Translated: CASCDGEHTDTQYF.